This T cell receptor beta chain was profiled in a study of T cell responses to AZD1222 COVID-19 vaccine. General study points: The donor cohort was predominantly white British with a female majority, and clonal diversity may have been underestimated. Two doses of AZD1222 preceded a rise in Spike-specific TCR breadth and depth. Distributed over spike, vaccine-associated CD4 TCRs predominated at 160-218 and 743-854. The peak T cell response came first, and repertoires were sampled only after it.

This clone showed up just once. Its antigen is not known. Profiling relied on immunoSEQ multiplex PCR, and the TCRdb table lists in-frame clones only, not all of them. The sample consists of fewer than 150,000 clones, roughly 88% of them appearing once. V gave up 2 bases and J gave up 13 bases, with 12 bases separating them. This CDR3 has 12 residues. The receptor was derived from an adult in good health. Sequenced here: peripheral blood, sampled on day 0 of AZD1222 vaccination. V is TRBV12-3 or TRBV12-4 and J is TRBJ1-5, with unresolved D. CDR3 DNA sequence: TGTGCCAGCAGTTTATGGGCAGCCAGTCAGCATTTT. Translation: CASSLWAASQHF.